The clone carrying this T cell receptor beta chain has just one count. TCRdb's table, derived via immunoSEQ multiplex PCR, lists solely in-frame clones and lacks some. The sample records 200,000 to 250,000 clones, about nine tenths being singletons. This entry comes from a study of blood T cell repertoires in COVID-19. The wider study: The origin of the acute and convalescent COVID-19 samples was the United States, Italy and Spain.

Trimming cost V 2 bases and J 11 bases; bases outside gene matches: 6. Germline V gives CDR1 MDHEN, CDR2 SYDVKM. The length of the CDR3 is 13 residues. Sample: peripheral blood. This clonotype originated in a woman in her sixties or seventies with acute or convalescent COVID-19. The chain recombines TRBV28 with TRBJ1-1, with 9 bases aligning to TRBD1. The CDR3 spells CASSLLQGALAFF. In DNA, the CDR3 is TGTGCCAGCAGTTTACTACAGGGGGCGCTTGCTTTCTTT. The variable domain in full, completed from reference TRBV28 and TRBJ1-1, reads DVKVTQSSRYLVKRTGEKVFLECVQDMDHENMFWYRQDPGLGLRLIYFSYDVKMKEKGDIPEGYSVSREKKERFSLILESASTNQTSMYLCASSLLQGALAFFGQGTRLTVV.